This T cell receptor beta chain derives from a study of shared clonotypes between healthy human individuals (dated by TCRdb to between 2020 and 2021). Describing the broader study: The cohort included three men and a couple of women between 18 and 49 years of age. For each donor, three plates each were used for CD4 naive and CD4 memory, two plates were used for CD8 naive, and one plate was used for CD8 memory. Libraries were prepared and TCR repertoires were sequenced by different laboratories using diverse techniques, in order to increase sequencing depth and limit assay-specific biases. Blood TCR repertoires of about 5 healthy adults were deeply sequenced to estimate repertoire size and the extent of clonotype sharing between individuals. Per donor, leukapheresis produced somewhere between about 0.8 and 9 billion PBMCs.

TCR CDR3 regions were amplified from genomic DNA by multiplex PCR using the deep immunoSEQ assay. Extracted genomic DNA from each cell subset was distributed evenly across all wells of several immunoSEQ 96-well plates, and each plate was treated as a replicate. For sorted subsets, 200 ng of genomic DNA, equivalent to 25,000 to 30,000 T cell genomes, went into each replicate PCR. Purified libraries were quantified with a Qubit 3.0 fluorometer, sized on a Bioanalyzer 2100, and re-quantified with the KAPA Library Quantification kit. Every immunoSEQ 96-well plate was sequenced on a separate single-read 150-cycle Illumina NextSeq 550 flow cell. As for how the authors treated the data: Because the immunoSEQ output held only junctional sequences and lacked quality scores, the filtering could not match the filtering applied to full-length reads. Sequences were annotated with PyIR, a Python wrapper for IgBLAST v1.9, using IMGT germline references to assign V/J genes and CDR3. Reads were filtered out if the reads had weak V/J assignments (E-value above 1e-6), no CDR3, stop codons, out-of-frame junctions, or ambiguous translated residues. V3J clonotypes were defined as sequences sharing an identical inferred V gene, J gene, and CDR3 amino acid sequence. The percentage overlap between two repertoires was calculated by dividing the number of shared unique clonotypes by the size of the smaller repertoire. RTK rarefaction, the Chao1 estimator, and Recon v2.1 estimates of unobserved clonotypes were used to assess repertoire richness. Generation probabilities were computed with OLGA for all TCRbeta clonotypes obtained by the gDNA method from a few donors. TCRdb obtained this table from immuneACCESS and retained in-frame rearrangements with V and J assigned. These tables miss some clones; where compared with another copy, unresolved V genes account for less than half of the shortfall, and the remainder is unexplained. D and trimming were read from the DNA, whereas the V and J calls and clone size are those reported in that table. A total of around 650,000 clones appear in this sample, 95% to 97% of them only once. The ten most abundant clones make up approximately 0.12% of the sample.

Concerning this clone: Its antigen has not been determined. Qualities for individual bases were not recorded, and no much larger clone is one base off.

CDR1 and CDR2 are drawn from the germline V gene (reference sequence): GTSNPN, SVGIG. The CDR3 runs 15 amino acids, cysteine and phenylalanine included. The entry retains the CDR3 DNA only, 45 bases that are in frame from base 1. Cut back by 1 base and 5 bases, the V and J ends lie 17 bases apart. CD8 naive samples were obtained by positive selection for CCR7 among CD45RO-negative cells, yielding a CD45RA+CCR7+ population from which TemRA cells were excluded. The donors were healthy, HIV-negative adults with no recently reported acute infections or vaccinations. All donors were Caucasian adults living in Nashville, Tennessee, USA. After blood collection by leukapheresis, PBMCs were isolated using Ficoll-Histopaque density gradient centrifugation and then cryopreserved in the vapor phase of liquid nitrogen. Purity and quantity of every magnetically sorted T cell population were checked by analytical flow cytometry. Genomic DNA was isolated from every sorted fraction and measured by UV absorbance on a Nanodrop 2000c.

Results the study describes overall, beyond this receptor: Compared with non-shared clonotypes, the clonotypes found in all four sorted-subset donors had higher generation probabilities. Incomplete sequencing was indicated by rarefaction of sorted-subset datasets, despite the large sequencing depth. Based on pairwise subsampling, the degree of clonotype sharing among donors was expected to be affected by sequencing depth. Sampling was limited to blood, and TCR repertoires in tissue likely differ from TCR repertoires in blood. The genetic and exposure-history diversity represented was limited by the small number of donors. Sharing across a few donors was observed for about 5% of naive CD4, over 3% of naive CD8, 2% to 2.5% of memory CD4, and around 0.4% of memory CD8 clonotypes. Larger estimated clonotype richness was generally found for naive subsets than for memory subsets.

This TCR came from a woman aged 25 to 45 in good health. Sequencing input: naive CD8+ T cells sorted from blood. The cell subset or site label, read with the paper, signifies: CD45RA+CCR7+. Rearrangement joined TRBV30 to TRBJ2-5, with the D call tentatively TRBD1 or TRBD2, each fitting 5 bases. The CDR3 reads as follows: CAWSAGDDYGETQYF. The nucleotide sequence reads as follows: TGTGCCTGGAGTGCTGGGGACGACTACGGGGAGACCCAGTACTTC.